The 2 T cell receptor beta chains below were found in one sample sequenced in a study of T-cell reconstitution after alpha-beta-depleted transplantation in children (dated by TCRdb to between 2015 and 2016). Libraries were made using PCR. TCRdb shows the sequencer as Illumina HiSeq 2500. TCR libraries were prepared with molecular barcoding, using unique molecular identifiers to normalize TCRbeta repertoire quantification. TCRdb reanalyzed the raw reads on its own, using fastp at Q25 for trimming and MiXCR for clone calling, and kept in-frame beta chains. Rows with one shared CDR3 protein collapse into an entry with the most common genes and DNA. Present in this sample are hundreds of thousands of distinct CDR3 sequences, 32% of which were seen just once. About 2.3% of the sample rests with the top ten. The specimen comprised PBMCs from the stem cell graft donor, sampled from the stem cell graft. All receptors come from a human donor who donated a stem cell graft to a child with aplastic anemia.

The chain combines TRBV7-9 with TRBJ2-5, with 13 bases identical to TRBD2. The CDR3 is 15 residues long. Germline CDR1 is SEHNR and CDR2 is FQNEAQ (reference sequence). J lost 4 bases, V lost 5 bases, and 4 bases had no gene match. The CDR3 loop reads CASSQGLAGPETQYF. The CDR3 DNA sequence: TGTGCCAGCAGCCAGGGACTAGCGGGACCAGAGACCCAGTACTTC.

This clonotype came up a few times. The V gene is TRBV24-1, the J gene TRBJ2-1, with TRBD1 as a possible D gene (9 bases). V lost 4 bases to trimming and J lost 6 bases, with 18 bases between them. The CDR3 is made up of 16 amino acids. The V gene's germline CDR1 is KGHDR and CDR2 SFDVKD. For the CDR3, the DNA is TGTGCCACCAGTGACCCCGGGAGGGACAGGGCCAATGAGCAGTTCTTC. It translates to CATSDPGRDRANEQFF.